Below, one T cell receptor beta chain is given with its context. Trimming removed 4 bases from V and 3 bases from J; junction bases left unmatched: 3. Germline-derived CDR1 and CDR2 are SGHRS and YFSETQ. The length of the CDR3 is 13 residues. The data were taken from a study of technical replicates of blood from a handful of donors. Generated by immunoSEQ multiplex PCR, the TCRdb table keeps only in-frame clones and is missing some. The sample yields around 85,000 clones, 90% to 95% seen once. Input material: T cells isolated from PBMCs. This rearrangement joins TRBV5-1 to TRBJ2-5; 7 bases agree with TRBD1. The TCR was taken from a human donor in good health. As DNA, the CDR3 is TGCGCCAGCAGCGGGACAGATGAAGAGACCCAGTACTTC. Translation gives CASSGTDEETQYF.